Presented here are 14 T cell receptor beta chains from one specimen sequenced in a study of cytomegalovirus exposure and HLA in healthy donors. In the PCR, 60 Vbeta and 13 Jbeta primers were used. The method was immunoSEQ multiplex PCR; TCRdb's version includes in-frame clones alone and lacks a portion of them. This sample has 100,000 to 150,000 clones, with just under 75% found just once. Sequencing used PBMCs. These receptors all come from a man aged 55 to 70 in good health and CMV-seropositive.

The rearrangement links TRBV2 to TRBJ1-5, with D perhaps matching TRBD1 (6 bases). Germline V lookup: CDR1 SNHLY, CDR2 FYNNEI. Trimming cost V 6 bases and J 6 bases, with 12 bases left between them. The CDR3 length is 13 residues. In DNA, the CDR3 is TGTGCCAGCAGATCCCAGGGGAGTCAGCCCCAGCATTTT. This encodes CASRSQGSQPQHF.

The chain couples TRBV5-4 to TRBJ2-3, with 8 bases matching TRBD1. CDR1 and CDR2 from the germline V gene are SGHNT and YYREEE (reference sequence). With 4 bases clipped from V and 5 bases from J, the junction kept 3 bases outside the gene matches. This CDR3 region has 13 residues. The DNA for the CDR3 is TGTGCCAGCAGCCCACAGGGGGGAGATACGCAGTATTTT. This sequence encodes CASSPQGGDTQYF.

The rearrangement links TRBV9 to TRBJ1-2; no definite D call. Germline CDR1 and CDR2: SGDLS and YYNGEE. The CDR3 runs to 15 residues. Trimming stripped 0 bases from V and 4 bases from J, with 13 bases between. CDR3: CASSVGVRDFYGYTF. The CDR3 DNA reads as TGTGCCAGCAGCGTAGGTGTTCGTGACTTCTATGGCTACACCTTC.

This clone was observed many times. The chain combines TRBV28 with TRBJ2-7; 7 bases align to TRBD1. CDR1 and CDR2 (germline): MDHEN, SYDVKM. CDR3 length: 14 amino acids. The trim removed 6 bases at V and 6 bases at J, leaving 11 bases unmatched. The CDR3 DNA reads as TGTGCCAGCAGACATGGTAACAGGGGACGCGAGCAGTACTTC. Residues: CASRHGNRGREQYF.

This clone has only one observation. The sample contains more than one DNA sequence encoding this CDR3. The rearrangement links TRBV9 to TRBJ2-5; D perhaps matches TRBD2 (5 bases). In germline, CDR1 is SGDLS, CDR2 YYNGEE. The CDR3 totals 13 residues. Trimming shortened V by 0 bases and J by 2 bases, and 5 bases separated the two germline ends. CDR3 sequence: CASSVGTQETQYF. Here the CDR3 DNA reads TGTGCCAGCAGCGTAGGGACTCAAGAGACCCAGTACTTC.

The CDR3 nucleotides read TGTGCCAGCAGCCACGACCAACAGGGGCAACCTTCACCCCTCCACTTT. Residues: CASSHDQQGQPSPLHF. This chain uses TRBV4-2 with TRBJ1-6; TRBD1 matches 7 bases. Germline V gene lookup returns CDR1 LGHNA and CDR2 YNFKEQ. The CDR3 loop spans 16 amino acids. With V trimmed by 3 bases and J by 9 bases, 11 bases remained unmatched.

The CDR3 region has the DNA TGTGCCAGCAGTCGAGTTACTCACGCGGGCTACACCTTC. Protein product: CASSRVTHAGYTF. V gene TRBV2 combines with J gene TRBJ1-2; D remains ambiguous. Trimming left V 5 bases short and J 8 bases short, with 15 bases between. From germline, CDR1 is SNHLY and CDR2 FYNNEI. The CDR3 runs 13 residues.

This chain links TRBV4-1 with TRBJ2-4, with 12 positions matching TRBD2. CDR1 and CDR2 (germline): MGHRA, YSYEKL. J was trimmed by 7 bases and V by 3 bases; bases with no gene match: 7. The length of the CDR3 is 16 residues. The CDR3 loop reads CASSHPLLAGGNIQYF. CDR3 coding DNA: TGCGCCAGCAGCCACCCTCTACTAGCGGGGGGTAACATTCAGTACTTC.

The chain recombines TRBV9 with TRBJ1-2; D gene unclear. Trimming removed 0 bases from V and 0 bases from J, with 6 bases in between. Germline CDR1 is SGDLS and CDR2 is YYNGEE. The CDR3 totals 14 residues. CDR3 DNA: TGTGCCAGCAGCGTAGGACATCCTAACTATGGCTACACCTTC. Amino acid sequence: CASSVGHPNYGYTF.

The chain uses TRBV4-1 and TRBJ1-4, with 7 bases lining up with TRBD1. In germline, CDR1 is MGHRA, CDR2 YSYEKL. The V and J ends lost 3 bases and 5 bases, in that order; junction bases with no gene match: 3. This CDR3 contains 14 residues. CDR3 loop: CASSHPDRNEKLFF. CDR3 in DNA: TGCGCCAGCAGCCATCCGGACAGGAATGAAAAACTGTTTTTT.

Note on this clone: One end of the junction varies from germline; a read error may be responsible. The chain combines TRBV7-9 with TRBJ2-3; D gene uncertain. CDR1 is SEHNR, CDR2 FQNEAQ, per germline (reference sequence). The CDR3 sequence is 12 residues long. The CDR3 region is CSSSIPFDTQYF. The CDR3, as DNA: TGTTCCAGCAGCATCCCGTTTGATACGCAGTATTTT.

The chain has TRBV7-9 and TRBJ2-3; D is unclear. V was cut by 6 bases and J by 9 bases, with 7 bases left in between. CDR3 length equals 10 residues. The germline V gene encodes CDR1 SEHNR and CDR2 FQNEAQ (reference sequence). CDR3 sequence (DNA): TGTGCCAGCAGTGGAGCAACGCAGTATTTT. Its translation is CASSGATQYF.

The V gene is TRBV30, the J gene TRBJ2-2, with TRBD1 matching 9 bases. J lost 6 bases, V lost 0 bases, and 17 bases had no gene match. Germline V gene sequence: CDR1 GTSNPN, CDR2 SVGIG (reference sequence). There are 19 residues in the CDR3. In DNA form, the CDR3 reads TGTGCCTGGAGTGTACAGGTATGGGGGGACAGGGATAGGTCCGGGGAGCTGTTTTTT. Protein: CAWSVQVWGDRDRSGELFF.

V is TRBV12-5 and J is TRBJ1-1; D might be TRBD1 (5 bases). V lost 1 base to trimming and J lost 4 bases, with 7 bases between them. Germline assignment: CDR1 LGHNT and CDR2 FRNRAP. This CDR3 is 13 amino acids long. Here the CDR3 DNA reads TGTGCTAGTGGTTTGGAGCAGGGCACTGAAGCTTTCTTT. Its protein is CASGLEQGTEAFF. The full variable domain, in which reference TRBV12-5 and TRBJ1-1 provide the parts outside the CDR3, is DARVTQTPRHKVTEMGQEVTMRCQPILGHNTVFWYRQTMMQGLELLAYFRNRAPLDDSGMPKDRFSAEMPDATLATLKIQPSEPRDSAVYFCASGLEQGTEAFFGQGTRLTVV.